This is a list of T cell receptor beta chains from one sample in a study of beta chain features in type 1 diabetes. Libraries were prepared by immunoSEQ multiplex PCR; TCRdb keeps only in-frame clonotypes and omits some of them. The sample comprises around 41,000 clones, 65% to 70% of which are singletons, and around 1.7% rests with the top ten. Sequencing was done on a sample of Tregs from blood. The receptor set was obtained from a man aged 25-45 years with type 1 diabetes. Some clones in this sample may be carry-over from other donors' samples. Each CDR3 is given with its conserved first and last residue. The D gene is left open where the match is weak. The size of a clone is reported for some rows only, either as once, few or many, or as a class for expanded clones.

V gene,J gene,D gene,clone size,CDR3 protein,CDR3 DNA
TRBV10-3,TRBJ2-5,TRBD2,once,CAISSTSGKQETQYF,TGTGCCATCAGTTCCACTAGCGGGAAACAAGAGACCCAGTACTTC
TRBV6-5,TRBJ1-2,TRBD1,-,CASSYGTGPNYGYTF,TGTGCCAGCAGTTACGGGACAGGGCCGAACTATGGCTACACCTTC
TRBV7-2,TRBJ1-2,TRBD1,-,CASSEGQLYGYTF,TGTGCCAGCAGCGAGGGACAGCTCTATGGCTACACCTTC
TRBV9,TRBJ1-1,-,once,CASSPSGMNTEAFF,TGTGCCAGCAGCCCCTCAGGGATGAACACTGAAGCTTTCTTT
TRBV11-2,TRBJ2-2,-,-,CASSTRHRVLTGELFF,TGTGCCAGCAGCACGCGACACAGGGTTTTGACCGGGGAGCTGTTTTTT
TRBV19,TRBJ2-1,TRBD2,-,CASSIMLAGGWGEQFF,TGTGCCAGTAGTATAATGCTAGCGGGGGGCTGGGGTGAGCAGTTCTTC
TRBV7-9,TRBJ1-2,TRBD1,-,CASSSGDRGQFGYTF,TGTGCCAGCAGCTCCGGGGACAGGGGGCAGTTTGGCTACACCTTC
TRBV7-9,TRBJ2-7,TRBD2,few,CASSLAQGLASYEQYF,TGTGCCAGCAGCTTAGCCCAAGGACTAGCGAGCTACGAGCAGTACTTC
TRBV13,TRBJ1-6,-,few,CASSLWGDNSPLHF,TGTGCCAGCAGCTTATGGGGGGATAATTCACCCCTCCACTTT
TRBV10-3,TRBJ2-5,-,few,CAIAIGETQYF,TGTGCCATAGCTATCGGGGAGACCCAGTACTTC
TRBV5-6,TRBJ2-1,TRBD2,-,CASSSETSDRGYEQFF,TGTGCCAGCAGCTCGGAGACTAGCGACCGAGGGTATGAGCAGTTCTTC
TRBV5-1,TRBJ2-7,TRBD1,-,CASSSRDRGPYEQYF,TGCGCCAGCAGCAGCCGGGACAGGGGACCGTACGAGCAGTACTTC
TRBV7-9,TRBJ2-1,-,-,CATQSGEGSYNEQFF,TGTGCCACCCAGTCGGGGGAAGGCTCCTACAATGAGCAGTTCTTC
TRBV18,TRBJ2-2,-,-,CASTRQGTNTGELFF,TGTGCCAGCACCCGGCAGGGCACGAACACCGGGGAGCTGTTTTTT
TRBV5-1,TRBJ2-1,TRBD1,-,CASRSTGTGINEQFF,TGCGCCAGCAGATCTACCGGGACAGGGATTAATGAGCAGTTCTTC
TRBV28,TRBJ2-3,TRBD1,few,CASSLTGYTQYF,TGTGCCAGCAGTTTGACAGGGTATACGCAGTATTTT
TRBV7-8,TRBJ2-1,-,-,CASSLAGSYNEQFF,TGTGCCAGCAGCTTGGCGGGGTCCTACAATGAGCAGTTCTTC
TRBV7-9,TRBJ1-2,-,-,CASSSWGAGYTF,TGTGCCAGCAGCTCCTGGGGAGCTGGCTACACCTTC
TRBV19,TRBJ2-3,TRBD2,-,CASSKGLAASTDTQYF,TGTGCCAGTAGTAAGGGACTAGCGGCTAGCACAGATACGCAGTATTTT
TRBV28,TRBJ1-6,-,-,CATGRKFSPLHF,TGTGCCACCGGGAGGAAGTTTTCACCCCTCCACTTT
TRBV7-9,TRBJ2-5,-,-,CASNSRVGRETQYF,TGTGCCAGCAATTCTAGAGTAGGTAGAGAGACCCAGTACTTC
TRBV7-9,TRBJ1-1,-,-,CASSIRGTEAFF,TGTGCCAGCAGCATAAGGGGAACTGAAGCTTTCTTT
TRBV6-5,TRBJ1-5,-,-,CASSYRDSSNQPQHF,TGTGCCAGCAGTTACCGGGATTCTAGCAATCAGCCCCAGCATTTT
TRBV27,TRBJ2-7,TRBD1,-,CASSAQGGKYEQYF,TGTGCCAGCAGTGCCCAAGGGGGCAAGTACGAGCAGTACTTC
TRBV6-6,TRBJ1-2,-,once,CASSRRERDGYTF,TGTGCCAGCAGTCGCAGGGAACGGGATGGCTACACCTTC
TRBV19,TRBJ1-5,TRBD1,-,CASSSYGQGKNQPQHF,TGTGCCAGTAGTAGCTATGGACAGGGTAAAAACCAGCCCCAGCATTTT
TRBV2,TRBJ2-2,-,-,CASSLGVSLTGELFF,TGTGCCAGCAGTCTAGGAGTCTCCCTCACCGGGGAGCTGTTTTTT
TRBV7-8,TRBJ2-3,TRBD2,-,CASSPMGTSAARTQYF,TGTGCCAGCAGCCCTATGGGGACTAGCGCCGCTCGGACGCAGTATTTT